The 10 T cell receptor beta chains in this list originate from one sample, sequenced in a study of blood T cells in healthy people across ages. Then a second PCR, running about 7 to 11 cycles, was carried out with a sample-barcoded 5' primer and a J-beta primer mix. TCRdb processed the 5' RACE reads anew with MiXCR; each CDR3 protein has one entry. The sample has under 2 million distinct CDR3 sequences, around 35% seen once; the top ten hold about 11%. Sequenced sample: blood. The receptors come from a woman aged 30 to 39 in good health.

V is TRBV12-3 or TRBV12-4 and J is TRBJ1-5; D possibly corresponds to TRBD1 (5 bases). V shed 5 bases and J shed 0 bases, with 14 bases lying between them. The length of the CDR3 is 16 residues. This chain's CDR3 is CASSPHRQYSNQPQHF. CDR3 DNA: TGTGCCAGCAGTCCACACCGACAGTATAGCAATCAGCCCCAGCATTTT.

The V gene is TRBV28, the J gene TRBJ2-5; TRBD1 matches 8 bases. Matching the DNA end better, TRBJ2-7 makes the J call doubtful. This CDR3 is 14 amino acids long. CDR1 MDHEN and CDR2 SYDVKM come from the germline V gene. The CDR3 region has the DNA TGTGCCAGCAGTGCCGGCGGACAGGGCAACGAGCAGTACTTC. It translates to CASSAGGQGNEQYF.

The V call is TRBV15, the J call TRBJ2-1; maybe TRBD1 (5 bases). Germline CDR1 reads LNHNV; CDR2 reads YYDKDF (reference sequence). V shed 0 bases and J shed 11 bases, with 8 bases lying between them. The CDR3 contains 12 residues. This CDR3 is CATSRDRVQQFF. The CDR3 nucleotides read TGTGCCACCAGCAGAGACAGGGTCCAGCAGTTCTTC.

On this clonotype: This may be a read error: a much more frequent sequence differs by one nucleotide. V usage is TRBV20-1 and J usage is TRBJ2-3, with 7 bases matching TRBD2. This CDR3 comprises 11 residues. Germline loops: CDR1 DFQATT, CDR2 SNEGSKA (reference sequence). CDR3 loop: CGAPWAGAQYF. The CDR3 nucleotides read TGCGGTGCTCCCTGGGCGGGGGCGCAGTATTTT.

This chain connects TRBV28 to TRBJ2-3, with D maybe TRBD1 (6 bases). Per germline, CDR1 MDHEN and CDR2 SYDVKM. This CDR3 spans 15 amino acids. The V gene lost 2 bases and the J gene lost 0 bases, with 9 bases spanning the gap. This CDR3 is CASSLRDISTDTQYF. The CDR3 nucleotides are TGTGCCAGCAGTTTAAGGGACATAAGCACAGATACGCAGTATTTT. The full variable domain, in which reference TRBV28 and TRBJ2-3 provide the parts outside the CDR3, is DVKVTQSSRYLVKRTGEKVFLECVQDMDHENMFWYRQDPGLGLRLIYFSYDVKMKEKGDIPEGYSVSREKKERFSLILESASTNQTSMYLCASSLRDISTDTQYFGPGTRLTVL.

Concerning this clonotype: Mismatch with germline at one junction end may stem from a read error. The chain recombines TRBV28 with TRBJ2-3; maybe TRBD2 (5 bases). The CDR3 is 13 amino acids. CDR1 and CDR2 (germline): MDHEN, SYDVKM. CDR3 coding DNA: TGTGCCAGCAGCCGGGCTAGCATAGATACGCAGTATTTT. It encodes CASSRASIDTQYF.

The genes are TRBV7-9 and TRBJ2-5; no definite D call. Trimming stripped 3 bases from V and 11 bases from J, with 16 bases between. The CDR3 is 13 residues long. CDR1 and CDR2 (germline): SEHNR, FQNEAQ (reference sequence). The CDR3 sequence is CASSFQATQEQYF. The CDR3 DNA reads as TGTGCCAGCAGCTTCCAGGCGACTCAGGAGCAGTACTTC.

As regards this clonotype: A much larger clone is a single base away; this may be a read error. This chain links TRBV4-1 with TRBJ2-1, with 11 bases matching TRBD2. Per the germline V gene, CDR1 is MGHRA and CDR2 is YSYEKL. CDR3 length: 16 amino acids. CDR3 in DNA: TGCGCCAGCAGCCAACCGGGACTAGCGGATAACAATGTGCAGTTCTTC. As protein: CASSQPGLADNNVQFF.

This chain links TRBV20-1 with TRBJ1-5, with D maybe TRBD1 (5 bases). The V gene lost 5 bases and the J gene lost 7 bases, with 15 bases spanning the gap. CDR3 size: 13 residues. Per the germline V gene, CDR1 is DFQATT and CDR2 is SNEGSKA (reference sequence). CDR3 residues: CSASWGVGQPQHF. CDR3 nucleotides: TGCAGTGCTTCCTGGGGCGTGGGGCAGCCCCAGCATTTT.

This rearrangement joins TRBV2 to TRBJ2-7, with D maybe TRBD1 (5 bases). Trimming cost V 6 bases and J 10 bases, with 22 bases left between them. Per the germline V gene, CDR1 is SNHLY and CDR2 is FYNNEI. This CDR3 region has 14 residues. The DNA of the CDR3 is TGTGCCAGCAGAGGGGAATTAGTCGTAAAGGCCCAGTACTTC. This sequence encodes CASRGELVVKAQYF.